The clone carrying this T cell receptor beta chain was observed many times. Its specificity is unknown. Unmatched junction bases numbered 11, after V lost 6 bases and J lost 8 bases. This CDR3 has 15 amino acids. The data are from a study of metastatic and nonmetastatic thyroid tumors. Study-wide findings and caveats: The reported finding was significantly higher TCR beta diversity in malignant thyroid tumors relative to benign nodules, in blood and tumor.

Until they underwent thyroid surgery, no patient had received any treatment. TCRdb reassembled clones from the PCR reads with MiXCR. The sample includes over 30,000 clones, 15% to 20% of them seen just once. This clonotype was obtained from a female donor with papillary thyroid cancer or a benign thyroid nodule (not recorded which). Some clones in this sample may be carry-over from other donors' samples. The sequenced sample consisted of tumor tissue. The V call is TRBV12-3 or TRBV12-4, the J call TRBJ1-2, with 11 nucleotides matching TRBD1. CDR3 sequence: CASRYSPGQGDGYTF. For the CDR3, the DNA is TGTGCCAGCAGATATTCCCCGGGACAGGGGGACGGCTACACCTTC.